This paragraph covers one T cell receptor beta chain sequence. Its antigen is still unknown. This record comes from a study of cytomegalovirus exposure and HLA in healthy donors. Study observations and caveats: The records held CMV serostatus as the only immune exposure information.

In the PCR, 60 Vbeta and 13 Jbeta primers were used. The method was immunoSEQ multiplex PCR; TCRdb's version includes in-frame clones alone and lacks a portion of them. The sample lists about 120,000 clones; around 66% were seen once. Sample: PBMCs. The origin of this receptor is a woman in her thirties or forties in good health and CMV-seropositive.

The CDR3 sequence: CASSTSYEQYF. Written as DNA, the CDR3 is TGTGCCAGCAGTACTTCCTACGAGCAGTACTTC. The genes are TRBV28 and TRBJ2-7; D is ambiguous. The germline V gene has CDR1 MDHEN and CDR2 SYDVKM. This CDR3 region has 11 residues. V was shortened by 5 bases and J by 1 base, with 3 bases between the two germline ends.